This T cell receptor beta chain was captured in a study of post-analysis software for immune sequencing data. Whole-study results and caveats: Controls showed lower frequencies than patients for a handful of TRBV segments, and TRBV5-6, TRBV5-1 and TRBV20-1 were among these.

The authors incorporated unique molecular identifiers into the TCR beta cDNA libraries. TCRdb processed the PCR reads anew with MiXCR; each CDR3 protein has one entry. In the table there are 600,000 to 750,000 distinct CDR3 sequences, roughly three fifths of which are singletons. Concerning this clonotype: The antigen is unknown.

The CDR3 sequence is 13 residues long. The germline V gene has CDR1 DFQATT and CDR2 SNEGSKA (reference sequence). Trimming cost V 2 bases and J 1 base, with 8 bases left between them. Material: blood. This chain links TRBV20-1 with TRBJ1-1; D remains ambiguous. This receptor was identified in a girl aged 2-10 years with multiple sclerosis. The CDR3: CSARFVRNTEAFF. The CDR3 region has the DNA TGCAGTGCTAGATTTGTAAGGAACACTGAAGCTTTCTTT.